Here is one T cell receptor (beta chain) with its context. TCRdb keeps only in-frame clones here, not all; method: immunoSEQ multiplex PCR. The sample yields tens of thousands of clones, approximately 90% seen once. CDR3 length: 16 amino acids. V was trimmed by 4 bases and J by 1 base, leaving 14 bases between them. The germline V gene has CDR1 SGHRS and CDR2 YFSETQ. These data belong to a study of OX40 agonist ivuxolimab in advanced cancers. In the study overall: Patients were treated with ivuxolimab, an agonistic anti-OX40 (CD134) antibody. Prior checkpoint blockade (anti-PD-1, anti-PD-L1 or anti-CTLA-4) was permitted; around 39% had it.

The starting material was CD4+ or CD8+ T cells sorted from blood, obtained in a trial of the OX40 agonist ivuxolimab. The receptor's source is an adult with an advanced solid tumor such as melanoma, head and neck, liver or kidney cancer. The V call is TRBV5-1, the J call TRBJ1-4; tentatively, D is TRBD1 (6 bases). The CDR3 coding sequence is TGCGCCAGCAGCCAACGACAGGTCGGAACTAATGAAAAACTGTTTTTT. The encoded protein is CASSQRQVGTNEKLFF. Complete variable domain (other parts from reference TRBV5-1 and TRBJ1-4): KAGVTQTPRYLIKTRGQQVTLSCSPISGHRSVSWYQQTPGQGLQFLFEYFSETQRNKGNFPGRFSGRQFSNSRSEMNVSTLELGDSALYLCASSQRQVGTNEKLFFGSGTQLSVL.